One sample yielded the 7 T cell receptor beta chains listed below, sequenced in a study of blood T cell repertoires in COVID-19. This table comes from immunoSEQ multiplex PCR, and its TCRdb copy is limited to in-frame clones, with some not included. The table records 250,000 or so clones, about 90% of them present only once. The specimen was peripheral blood. These receptors all stem from a man older than 75 with acute or convalescent COVID-19.

V is TRBV7-9 and J is TRBJ2-1, with D perhaps TRBD1 (5 bases). The CDR3 extends over 12 amino acids. The V gene lost 1 base and the J gene lost 8 bases, with 6 bases spanning the gap. In germline, CDR1 is SEHNR, CDR2 FQNEAQ (reference sequence). CDR3 nucleotide sequence: TGTGCCAGCAGCTTAGGGGGCCATGAGCAGTTCTTC. Amino acid sequence: CASSLGGHEQFF.

The rearrangement links TRBV7-2 to TRBJ1-4; possible D gene TRBD1, 5 bases. The CDR3 sequence is 16 residues long. V dropped 2 bases and J dropped 8 bases, with 18 bases sitting between them. CDR1 is SGHTA and CDR2 is FQGNSA in the germline V gene. CDR3 in amino acids: CASSLMYRDSGEKLFF. The DNA for the CDR3 is TGTGCCAGCAGCTTAATGTACCGGGACTCAGGGGAAAAACTGTTTTTT. The whole variable domain, filled in from reference TRBV7-2 and TRBJ1-4, reads GAGVSQSPSNKVTEKGKDVELRCDPISGHTALYWYRQSLGQGLEFLIYFQGNSAPDKSGLPSDRFSAERTGGSVSTLTIQRTQQEDSAVYLCASSLMYRDSGEKLFFGSGTQLSVL.

This clone appeared a single time. The chain is built from TRBV4-2 and TRBJ2-7; 7 bases match TRBD2. The germline CDR1 and CDR2 sequences are LGHNA and YNFKEQ. Germline trimming cut 0 bases from V and 3 bases from J; bases unmatched to any gene: 5. The CDR3 covers 15 residues. CDR3 in amino acids: CASSQDLGRVYEQYF. The CDR3 DNA sequence: TGTGCCAGCAGCCAAGATTTAGGGAGGGTCTACGAGCAGTACTTC.

The V gene is TRBV5-3, the J gene TRBJ2-7, with TRBD1 matching over 8 bases. TRBV5-3 has ORF status, its function being uncertain. V lost 4 bases, J lost 0 bases, and 18 bases stayed unmatched. The CDR3 has 19 residues. DNA for the CDR3: TGTGCCAGAAGCCCATACCGGGACAGGCGAACCACGGACTCCTACGAGCAGTACTTC. Translation: CARSPYRDRRTTDSYEQYF.

This clone was observed once. J is TRBJ2-7 and V is TRBV27; tentative D call: TRBD2 (6 bases). Per the germline V gene, CDR1 is MNHEY and CDR2 is SMNVEV (reference sequence). V lost 5 bases and J lost 2, with 13 bases in between. The CDR3 is made up of 14 amino acids. CDR3 nucleotide sequence: TGTGCCAGCAGTCCCAGAGGAGGGCCCTACGAGCAGTACTTC. This gives the protein CASSPRGGPYEQYF.

The V call is TRBV28, the J call TRBJ2-3, with D perhaps TRBD2 (8 bases). The CDR3 has 16 residues. Germline values: CDR1 MDHEN, CDR2 SYDVKM. Trimming took 7 bases from V and 7 from J, leaving 24 bases between them. CDR3 loop: CASTPGGLAGKYTQYF. The CDR3 region has the DNA TGTGCCAGCACCCCAGGGGGGTTAGCGGGAAAATATACGCAGTATTTT.

The CDR3 sequence is CASSQDRLAGANNEQFF. For the CDR3, the DNA is TGTGCCAGCAGCCAAGATCGGCTAGCGGGGGCCAACAATGAGCAGTTCTTC. The rearrangement links TRBV3-1 (or the pseudogene TRBV3-2) to TRBJ2-1; 10 nucleotides agree with TRBD2. Germline lookup yields CDR1 LGHDT and CDR2 YNNKEL (reference sequence). Unmatched junction bases numbered 7, after V lost 0 bases and J lost 5 bases. The CDR3 length is 17 residues.